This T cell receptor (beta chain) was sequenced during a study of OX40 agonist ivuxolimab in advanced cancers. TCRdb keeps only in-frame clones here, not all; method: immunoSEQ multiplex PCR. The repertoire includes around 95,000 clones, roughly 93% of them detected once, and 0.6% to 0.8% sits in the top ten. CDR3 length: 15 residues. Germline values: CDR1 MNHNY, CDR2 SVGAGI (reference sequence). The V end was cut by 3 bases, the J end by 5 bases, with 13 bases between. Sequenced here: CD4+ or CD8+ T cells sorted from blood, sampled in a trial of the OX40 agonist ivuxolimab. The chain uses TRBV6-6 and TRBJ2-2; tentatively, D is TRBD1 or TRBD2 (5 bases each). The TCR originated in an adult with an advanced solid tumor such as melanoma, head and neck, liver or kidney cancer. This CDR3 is CASSYIQRGTGELFF. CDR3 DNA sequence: TGTGCCAGCAGTTATATTCAGAGGGGAACCGGGGAGCTGTTTTTT.